This is a list of T cell receptor beta chains from one sample in a study of radiation and T cells in renal cell carcinoma. TCRdb's table, derived via immunoSEQ multiplex PCR, lists solely in-frame clones and lacks some. The sample gives 20,000 to 30,000 clones, roughly 64% of which show up once; 22% is in the top ten. The sequencing here drew on tumor tissue, taken from a patient whose treatment was nephrectomy without radiotherapy. These receptor sequences come from a middle-aged man with renal cell carcinoma. CDR3s include the opening cysteine and the closing phenylalanine or tryptophan. A D gene is named only where the DNA matches it firmly. Rows give clone size only sometimes, using once, few, many, or a class for an expanded clone.

clone size,D gene,J gene,V gene,CDR3 DNA,CDR3 protein
.,.,TRBJ1-2,TRBV5-6,TGTGCCAGCAGCTTAGGACAGAGATTGACTAGAGGCTATGGCTACACCTTC,CASSLGQRLTRGYGYTF
.,.,TRBJ1-1,TRBV7-9,TGTGCCAGCACCTACTGGGGTTTGCTGGGCACTGAAGCTTTCTTT,CASTYWGLLGTEAFF
.,.,TRBJ1-3,TRBV4-2,TGTGCCAGCAGCCAAGGGAGGGGAACTGGAAACACCATATATTTT,CASSQGRGTGNTIYF
few,.,TRBJ1-3,TRBV2,TGTGCCAGCAGTGAGGTGGGGGATGCTGGAAACACCATATATTTT,CASSEVGDAGNTIYF
once,.,TRBJ1-2,TRBV28,TGTGCCAGCAGGGATCATGACGAGAACTATGGCTACACCTTC,CASRDHDENYGYTF
.,.,TRBJ2-2,TRBV5-4,TGTGCCAGCAGGGGGACGGACGGGGAGCTGTTTTTT,CASRGTDGELFF
.,TRBD1,TRBJ2-2,TRBV7-9,TGTGCCAGCAGCTTACCCGGACAGGGTTATATGACCGGGGAGCTGTTTTTT,CASSLPGQGYMTGELFF
.,.,TRBJ1-1,TRBV5-1,TGCGCCAGCAGTGACATCAGATGGACTGAAGCTTTCTTT,CASSDIRWTEAFF
.,.,TRBJ2-5,TRBV18,TGTGCCAGCTCACCTGGGGGGAAAGAGACCCAGTACTTC,CASSPGGKETQYF
.,.,TRBJ1-1,TRBV19,TGTGCCAGTAACTTACAGGGAGGTAACACTGAAGCTTTCTTT,CASNLQGGNTEAFF
.,.,TRBJ1-1,TRBV30,TGTGCTCATAACGTCCGAAGGGAAGCTTTCTTT,CAHNVRREAFF
once,.,TRBJ1-1,TRBV5-6,TGTGCCAGCAGCTTGCGACAGATGAACACTGAAGCTTTCTTT,CASSLRQMNTEAFF
.,.,TRBJ2-5,TRBV7-7,TGTGCCAGCAGCTTAGATTCAGGGGGGAATGGAGAGACCCAGTACTTC,CASSLDSGGNGETQYF
.,TRBD2,TRBJ2-7,TRBV28,TGTGCCAGCACCCGAACCCGGACTAGTAGGGCAGGTTACTTC,CASTRTRTSRAGYF
once,.,TRBJ1-3,TRBV7-9,TGTGCCAGCAGCGGGTTGGGACGGTCCGAGTTATATTTT,CASSGLGRSELYF
.,TRBD2,TRBJ2-1,TRBV30,TGTGCCTGGAGTCTCGGCCTAGCGGGGTCCTACAATGAGCAGTTCTTC,CAWSLGLAGSYNEQFF
once,TRBD1,TRBJ2-5,TRBV27,TGTGCCAGCAGTTTTTACCGGACAGGGGGGGAGACCCAGTACTTC,CASSFYRTGGETQYF
.,.,TRBJ2-3,TRBV7-2,TGTGCCACCCTAGGTCCAGATACGCAGTATTTT,CATLGPDTQYF
.,TRBD1,TRBJ1-6,TRBV5-1,TGCGCCAGCAGCGGGGACGGACAGGATATATTTAATTCACCCCTCCACTTT,CASSGDGQDIFNSPLHF
.,TRBD1,TRBJ1-3,TRBV27,TGTGCCAGCAGCCCCGGACAGGAATTTGTGTACTCTGGAAACACCATATATTTT,CASSPGQEFVYSGNTIYF
.,TRBD1,TRBJ1-1,TRBV6-4,TGTGCCAGCAGTGGAACTTTCGGGACAGGGGGGAACACTGAAGCTTTCTTT,CASSGTFGTGGNTEAFF
.,.,TRBJ2-7,TRBV28,TGTGCCAGCAGTCCGCGGAATTTGGCCTACGAGCAGTACTTC,CASSPRNLAYEQYF
once,.,TRBJ1-5,TRBV28,TGTGCCAGCAGGGTCCCGGGCCTGAAGAGGACTCAGCCCCAGCATTTT,CASRVPGLKRTQPQHF
medium-sized,TRBD2,TRBJ2-1,TRBV9,TGTGCCAGCAGCTCCCGGACTAGTGCCACCAGGAATGAGCAGTTCTTC,CASSSRTSATRNEQFF
many,TRBD1,TRBJ1-2,TRBV27,TGTGCCAGCATTTCCGGACAGGGCTATGGCTACACCTTC,CASISGQGYGYTF
.,.,TRBJ2-1,TRBV5-4,TGTGCCAGCTTCCAGCGCTCCAATGAGCAGTTCTTC,CASFQRSNEQFF
.,TRBD1,TRBJ2-3,TRBV5-1,TGCGCCAGCAGCATAGGACAGGGGAGTGCAGATACGCAGTATTTT,CASSIGQGSADTQYF
.,.,TRBJ1-2,TRBV6-5,TGTGCCAGCAGAGAACAAGGTCCGTATGACTACACCTTC,CASREQGPYDYTF
once,.,TRBJ1-2,TRBV19,TGTGCCAGTAGTATTACAGGGCGCTCAGGTGGCTACACCTTC,CASSITGRSGGYTF
.,.,TRBJ1-3,TRBV7-2,TGTGCCAGCAGCCCATATTACTCTGGAAACACCATATATTTT,CASSPYYSGNTIYF
.,.,TRBJ2-1,TRBV6-6,TGTGCCAGCAATCCCCTGGCTGGCCCGGATGGGGAGCAGTTCTTC,CASNPLAGPDGEQFF
.,TRBD1,TRBJ1-1,TRBV29-1,TGCAGCGTTAAGGAACACAGGGGAGACACTGAAGCTTTCTTT,CSVKEHRGDTEAFF
.,.,TRBJ2-7,TRBV25-1,TGTGCCAGCGGGTTGACAACCCTCTCCGAGCAGTACTTC,CASGLTTLSEQYF
.,.,TRBJ2-2,TRBV30,TGTGCCTGGAGTGTAGCGGGTGCTTCCACCGGGGAGCTGTTTTTT,CAWSVAGASTGELFF
few,.,TRBJ2-3,TRBV10-1,TGCGCCAGCAGTAGCCAGCGCACAGATACGCAGTATTTT,CASSSQRTDTQYF
.,.,TRBJ2-2,TRBV6-1,TGTGCCAGCAGATTAGCGCTCCACACCGGGGAGCTGTTTTTT,CASRLALHTGELFF
.,TRBD1,TRBJ1-2,TRBV7-2,TGTGCCAGCAGTCCCCCCCCAGGGGGAAACTATGGCTACACCTTC,CASSPPPGGNYGYTF
.,.,TRBJ1-2,TRBV28,TGTGCCAGCAGCCGCAACTATGGCTACACCTTC,CASSRNYGYTF